The rows below give T cell receptor beta chains drawn from one sample of a study of control samples from healthy donors and cancer patients. Profiled with immunoSEQ multiplex PCR; TCRdb holds only in-frame clones, not every one. The data contain around 100,000 clones, approximately 90% of them singletons. The sequenced sample consisted of blood. The receptors shown here come from a young man in good health. Both conserved end residues are part of each CDR3. The D gene is left open where the match is weak. Clone size, where shown, is once, few, many, or a class for clones that have expanded.

j_call | v_call | clone_size | d_call | cdr3_aa | cdr3_nt
TRBJ2-7 | TRBV4-1 | once | - | CASSQEGHEQYF | TGCGCCAGCAGCCAAGAAGGCCACGAGCAGTACTTC
TRBJ2-1 | TRBV30 | - | TRBD2 | CAWKGGLAGVNEQFF | TGTGCCTGGAAGGGGGGACTAGCGGGAGTCAATGAGCAGTTCTTC
TRBJ2-3 | TRBV15 | once | TRBD1 | CATSDGQGAGWGSDTQYF | TGTGCCACCAGCGACGGACAGGGCGCGGGGTGGGGTTCAGATACGCAGTATTTT
TRBJ2-2 | TRBV7-2 | once | - | CASSTRPRQVAKVSGELFF | TGTGCCAGCAGCACCCGACCCCGACAGGTCGCTAAGGTATCCGGGGAGCTGTTTTTT
TRBJ1-1 | TRBV6-6 | - | TRBD1 | CASSMSPGGTEAFF | TGTGCCAGCTCGATGTCGCCAGGGGGGACTGAAGCTTTCTTT
TRBJ2-7 | TRBV28 | few | - | CATDAYNKQFIPPGSEQYF | TGTGCCACCGACGCCTACAATAAGCAGTTTATCCCCCCAGGGTCCGAGCAGTACTTC
TRBJ1-2 | TRBV6-5 | - | - | CATWGLYGYTF | TGTGCCACCTGGGGACTATATGGCTACACCTTC
TRBJ2-3 | TRBV24-1 | - | - | CATSDRWITDTQYF | TGTGCCACCAGTGACAGGTGGATCACAGATACGCAGTATTTT
TRBJ2-1 | TRBV24-1 | - | - | CATSDPPPDEQFF | TGTGCCACCAGTGATCCCCCCCCCGATGAGCAGTTCTTC
TRBJ1-3 | TRBV19 | - | - | CASERAFDSGNTIYF | TGTGCCAGCGAGAGAGCTTTCGACTCTGGAAACACCATATATTTT
TRBJ2-4 | TRBV2 | - | - | CASSEGAGIAKNIQYF | TGTGCCAGCAGTGAAGGGGCGGGAATAGCCAAAAACATTCAGTACTTC
TRBJ2-5 | TRBV28 | - | TRBD1 | CASSTRTGDMETQYF | TGTGCCAGCAGCACCCGGACAGGGGATATGGAGACCCAGTACTTC
TRBJ1-2 | TRBV12-3/TRBV12-4 | once | - | CASSSNGYTF | TGTGCCAGCAGTTCAAATGGCTACACCTTC
TRBJ1-1 | TRBV3-1/TRBV3-2 | once | - | CASSHARTEAFF | TGTGCCAGCAGCCATGCCAGGACTGAAGCTTTCTTT
TRBJ1-2 | TRBV5-1 | - | - | CASSLDGKGYTF | TGCGCCAGCAGCTTGGATGGAAAAGGCTACACCTTC
TRBJ1-2 | TRBV28 | - | - | CASTTSLGTKFRGYGYTF | TGTGCCAGCACGACTTCCCTGGGGACAAAATTTAGGGGCTATGGCTACACCTTC
TRBJ1-2 | TRBV27 | - | - | CASSSRTDRGYGYTF | TGTGCCAGCAGTTCCCGGACTGACCGCGGCTATGGCTACACCTTC
TRBJ2-1 | TRBV25-1 | - | - | CASGRLALGNEQFF | TGTGCCAGTGGTCGCCTAGCACTGGGCAATGAGCAGTTCTTC
TRBJ2-1 | TRBV19 | - | TRBD1 | CASSRTGGSSYNEQFF | TGTGCCAGTAGTCGGACAGGGGGGAGCTCCTACAATGAGCAGTTCTTC
TRBJ1-5 | TRBV30 | - | - | CAWSVKSGFGGSQPQHF | TGTGCCTGGAGTGTAAAGAGTGGGTTTGGGGGAAGTCAGCCCCAGCATTTT
TRBJ2-7 | TRBV4-1 | - | TRBD2 | CASSLLLAGVSYEQYF | TGCGCCAGCAGCCTACTCCTAGCGGGAGTCTCCTACGAGCAGTACTTC
TRBJ1-3 | TRBV28 | few | - | CASSLKRGAYGNTIYF | TGTGCCAGCAGTTTAAAAAGGGGGGCCTACGGAAACACCATATATTTT
TRBJ2-1 | TRBV29-1 | - | TRBD2 | CSPPELAGGPKFF | TGCAGTCCCCCCGAGTTAGCGGGGGGTCCTAAGTTCTTC
TRBJ2-1 | TRBV30 | - | - | CAWSVQLKNEQFF | TGTGCCTGGAGTGTACAGCTTAAGAATGAGCAGTTCTTC
TRBJ1-1 | TRBV10-3 | - | TRBD1 | CASNRGSNTEAFF | TGTGCCTCAAACAGGGGATCGAACACTGAAGCTTTCTTT
TRBJ2-6 | TRBV9 | - | - | CASSVLTPGANVLTF | TGTGCCAGCAGCGTCCTAACGCCTGGGGCCAACGTCCTGACTTTC
TRBJ2-7 | TRBV6-5 | once | - | CASSYGSTYEQYF | TGTGCCAGCAGTTACGGCAGTACCTACGAGCAGTACTTC
TRBJ2-1 | TRBV18 | few | - | CASSPPYGGEKYNEQFF | TGTGCCAGCTCACCACCGTACGGGGGCGAAAAATACAATGAGCAGTTCTTC
TRBJ1-1 | TRBV6-6 | - | - | CASRSNWGNTEAFF | TGTGCCAGCAGAAGTAACTGGGGCAACACTGAAGCTTTCTTT
TRBJ2-7 | TRBV5-4 | - | TRBD1 | CASSVKQGRQPYEQYF | TGTGCCAGCAGCGTAAAACAGGGGAGACAGCCCTACGAGCAGTACTTC
TRBJ1-1 | TRBV6-2/TRBV6-3 | - | TRBD1 | CASSPWGDRGRGNTEAFF | TGTGCCAGCAGCCCCTGGGGGGACAGGGGGCGCGGGAACACTGAAGCTTTCTTT
TRBJ2-3 | TRBV19 | - | - | CASSPGLRTQYF | TGTGCCAGTAGTCCGGGACTCCGGACGCAGTATTTT
TRBJ2-3 | TRBV5-8 | - | TRBD1 | CASSLGTGTWDTQYF | TGTGCCAGCAGCTTGGGGACAGGGACATGGGATACGCAGTATTTT